In its sample, the clone carrying this T cell receptor beta chain was seen a few times. The data are from a study of blood T cells in healthy people across ages. Germline V gives CDR1 DFQATT, CDR2 SNEGSKA (reference sequence). The CDR3 loop spans 14 amino acids. The ends lost 3 bases at V and 1 base at J; junction bases unmatched: 4. Alongside a J-beta primer mix, a sample-barcoded 5' primer served in a second PCR lasting about 6 to 12 cycles. TCRdb re-derived calls from the 5' RACE reads in MiXCR, one entry per CDR3 protein. The sample lists 800,000 to 1,000,000 distinct CDR3 sequences, about 48% occurring once.

Material: blood. The source is a man aged 25-45 years in good health. V usage is TRBV20-1 and J usage is TRBJ2-7; 9 bases are shared with TRBD1. The CDR3 sequence: CSASGTGISYEQYF. DNA of the CDR3: TGCAGTGCTAGCGGGACAGGGATTTCCTACGAGCAGTACTTC.